This TCR beta chain stems from a study of memory CD4+ T cells and cytomegalovirus serostatus. The study's findings and limits: Repertoires predicted CMV serostatus with median bootstrapped AUC of about 0.94. Of 150 to 200 reported CMV TCRbeta sequences, roughly 70 were found in memory CD4+ repertoires.

Trimming cost V 8 bases and J 4 bases, with 19 bases left between them. The CDR3 is 15 amino acids. The germline gives CDR1 SEHNR, CDR2 FQNEAQ (reference sequence). Single viable CD3+CD4+CD8-CD45RO+ cells were sorted as the memory CD4+ T cells. Libraries were prepared by immunoSEQ multiplex PCR; TCRdb keeps only in-frame clonotypes and omits some of them. The table records some 52,000 clones, around four fifths of them present only once. As for this clone: Its specificity is unknown.

Specimen: memory CD4+ T cells from blood. The source is an adult in good health and CMV-seropositive. V is TRBV7-9 and J is TRBJ2-3, with TRBD2 as a possible D gene (5 bases). The CDR3 DNA reads as TGTGCCAGCTCCAGAAGAAGGGTGGAGGCAGATACGCAGTATTTT. It encodes CASSRRRVEADTQYF.